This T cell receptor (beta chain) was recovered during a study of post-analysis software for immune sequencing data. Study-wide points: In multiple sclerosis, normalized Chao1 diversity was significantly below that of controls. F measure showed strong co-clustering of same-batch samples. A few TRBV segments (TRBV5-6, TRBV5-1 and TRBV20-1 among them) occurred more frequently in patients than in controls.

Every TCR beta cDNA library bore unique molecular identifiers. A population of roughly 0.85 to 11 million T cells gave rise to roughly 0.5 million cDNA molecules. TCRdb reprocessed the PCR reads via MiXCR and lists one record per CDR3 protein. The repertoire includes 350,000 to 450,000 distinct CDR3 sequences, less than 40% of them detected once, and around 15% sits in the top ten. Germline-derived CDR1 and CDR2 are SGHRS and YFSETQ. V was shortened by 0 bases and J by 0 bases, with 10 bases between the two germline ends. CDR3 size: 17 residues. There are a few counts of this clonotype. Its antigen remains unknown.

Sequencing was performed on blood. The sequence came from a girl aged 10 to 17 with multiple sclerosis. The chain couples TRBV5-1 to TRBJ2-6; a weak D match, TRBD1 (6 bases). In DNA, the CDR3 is TGCGCCAGCAGCTTGGAAGGGACAACCTCTGGGGCCAACGTCCTGACTTTC. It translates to CASSLEGTTSGANVLTF.